This TCR beta chain was sequenced for a study of blood T cell repertoires in COVID-19. About the research overall: PBMCs, B-cell-depleted T cells, or T cells provided the cDNA or gDNA that made up the material.

In the original analysis: The authors estimated nucleated cell counts from reference gene primer amplification. Assay: immunoSEQ multiplex PCR; the TCRdb copy retains only in-frame clones and omits some. V and J calls and clone size come straight from that table; D and trimming were deduced from the DNA. The table has about 140,000 clones, 70% to 90% seen once. Those who participated ranged in age from roughly 18 to 90 years and resided in 20 to 25 US areas. V lost 5 bases and J 7 bases, leaving 27 bases between the germline ends. The CDR3 has 17 amino acids. Germline loops: CDR1 SGHVS, CDR2 FQNEAQ. This receptor was taken from a woman between 50 and 59 years old with acute COVID-19. Sequencing was performed on PBMCs or T cells enriched from blood (not recorded which). The chain has TRBV7-8 and TRBJ2-7, with TRBD2 as a possible D gene (5 bases). The CDR3 loop reads CASSKPLRTAFSGEQYF. The DNA of the CDR3 is TGTGCCAGCAGCAAACCCTTAAGGACCGCTTTTTCGGGGGAGCAGTACTTC.